The sample holds a few counts of the clone carrying this TCR beta chain. In TCRdb, the 5' RACE reads were re-called with MiXCR into one record per CDR3 protein. The top ten hold about 1.8% of the sample, which has tens of thousands of distinct CDR3 sequences, around 9.9% seen once. These data come from a study of neurological immune-mediated disorders. The V and J ends lost 5 bases and 3 bases, in that order; junction bases with no gene match: 5. Germline V gene lookup returns CDR1 SGHTA and CDR2 FQGNSA. The CDR3 runs to 14 residues. The V gene is TRBV7-2, the J gene TRBJ2-5, with 8 positions matching TRBD1. This receptor was obtained from a man in his forties or fifties in good health. The sequenced sample consisted of PBMCs. The CDR3 region has the DNA TGTGCCAGCAGCCTCCAGGGGGCAGAAGAGACCCAGTACTTC. Protein: CASSLQGAEETQYF.